The T cell receptor beta chain described here comes from a study of cytomegalovirus exposure and HLA in healthy donors. Study in general: T cells numbering about 180 million yielded some 100 million unique TCR beta sequences in an earlier analysis.

CDR3 length: 13 residues. The germline V gene encodes CDR1 SGHAT and CDR2 FQNNGV. V was cut by 1 base and J by 8 bases, with 6 bases left in between. General observations from the study: V- and J-gene trimming in TCR beta was tied to a missense DCLRE1C variant by an analysis performed later. With further analysis later on, most CMV-associated TCR beta chains appeared HLA-restricted. Per a later analysis, HLA-associated TCR beta chains showed more clonal expansion than other, equally common TCR beta chains.

For this clone: Its cognate antigen is unknown.

Primers: 60 Vbeta forward and 13 Jbeta reverse. The protocol was immunoSEQ multiplex PCR, while the TCRdb copy is restricted to in-frame clones and leaves out a portion. The table for this sample gives fewer than 60,000 clones. The chain recombines TRBV11-2 with TRBJ1-6; D is ambiguous. The receptor comes from a woman aged 40 to 50 in good health and CMV-seronegative. Input material: PBMCs. CDR3 sequence: CASSLGVYSPLHF. The CDR3 coding sequence is TGTGCCAGCAGCTTAGGAGTATATTCACCCCTCCACTTT.